This TCR beta chain was profiled in a study of human T cells and chemical hapten exposure. Turning to the study itself: Patients, a majority of them female, were diagnosed with alopecia areata, totalis or universalis.

This sample's time point: patch test 2, 6 weeks after DPC sensitization. Treatment reported: therapeutic diphenylcyclopropenone sensitization with weekly scalp DPC. Donation of samples came from alopecia patients who were 18 to 70 years old and suitable for DPC. This clonotype was seen at least ten times. What it binds is unknown. TCRdb called the RACE reads again in MiXCR, with one record for every CDR3 protein. The sample includes 350,000 to 400,000 distinct CDR3 sequences, over 6% of them seen just once. V shed 5 bases and J shed 4 bases, with 11 bases lying between them. Germline CDR1 is LGHNT and CDR2 is FRNRAP. The CDR3 has 13 residues. Study findings and constraints: Patch test score was positively correlated with the counts of PT1 expanded TCRs.

Specimen: whole blood, collected in connection with sensitization to the hapten diphenylcyclopropenone (DPC). This sequence joins TRBV12-5 and TRBJ1-1, with unresolved D. The clonotype originates from a woman under 30 with alopecia areata. Some clones in this sample may be carry-over from other donors' samples. The CDR3 DNA reads TGTGCTAGTGGTGGGGTAGCGGGCACTGAAGCTTTCTTT. Translated, it gives CASGGVAGTEAFF.